This T cell receptor (beta chain) was documented in a study of regulatory T cells in long-lasting Graves disease (dated by TCRdb to about 2021). Turning to the overall study: In the newly diagnosed Graves' disease group, patients had been taking antithyroid drugs for less than 3 months. Persistent Graves' disease patients were compared with newly diagnosed Graves' disease patients by peripheral blood TCR sequencing and RNA sequencing. A total of around 35 samples underwent TCR sequencing: roughly 13 from persistent and roughly 20 from newly diagnosed Graves' disease patients. The study took place in China and was registered as a clinical trial.

What the research found in general, with its limitations: Compared with newly diagnosed patients, patients with persistent Graves' disease had lower TCR Shannon entropy and fewer highly expanded clones, which suggests clonal expansion. Sequencing and analysis were restricted to the TCR beta chain. The study examined only peripheral blood because the primary lesion, thyroid tissue, could not be accessed. Persistent patients shared more public clonotypes among themselves (more than 2,500) than newly diagnosed patients did (approximately 970). The authors acknowledged the small sample size as a limitation that may reduce accuracy.

Regarding this clonotype: The antigen this receptor binds is unknown. Base qualities are not provided; no much larger clone lies one nucleotide away.

The time point label on this specimen signifies: newly diagnosed GD, antithyroid drugs for less than 3 months. For both TCR sequencing and RNA sequencing, RNA was extracted from PBMCs in TRIzol. The diagnosis of Graves' disease followed American Thyroid Association guidelines. Recruitment of patients was carried out at an endocrinology department in Xi'an, China. From each patient, about 9.7 milliliters of peripheral blood was collected into an EDTA anticoagulant tube. Ficoll Paque Plus density gradient separation was used to isolate PBMCs, and no further T cell sorting was performed. An Agilent 2100 Bioanalyzer and agarose gel were used to check RNA quality, and a NanoDrop 2000 was used to measure RNA concentration. Receptor libraries were prepared by multiplex PCR. The sequencing machine was an Illumina HiSeq 4000. TCR beta libraries were built with iRepertoire HTBI primers and Arm-PCR amplification of CDR3 regions. Before sequencing, the PCR products went through gel purification. On the authors' methods: A total of 62 TRBV and more than twelve TRBJ segments were identified across samples and were used for gene usage analysis of CDR3 amino acid clonotypes. COPE and FqMerger were used to merge the filtered high-quality paired reads into contigs. BLAST was used to align contigs to the IMGT TRBV, TRBD and TRBJ reference genes, and CDR3 was defined following IMGT. Any clonotype with a frequency above 0.1% was classified as a highly expanded clone. Repertoire diversity was measured by Shannon entropy, and V-J evenness by the Gini coefficient. A clonotype was considered public if more than one individual shared it. TCRdb redid the processing of the public reads, applying fastp at Q25 and MiXCR, and retained in-frame beta chains. Every entry covers one CDR3 protein and lists the most common genes and DNA from its rows. Here the V and J calls rest on TCRdb's processing, not on the authors' analysis. This sample lists some 220,000 distinct CDR3 sequences; roughly 19% were detected once. The top ten constitute 12% of the sample.

Another study also made use of these data, one on T cells in Graves' hyperthyroidism and ophthalmopathy. The second study's authors report: Graves' hyperthyroidism was defined as stable when no progression to ophthalmopathy occurred over 18 months of follow-up. Hyperthyroidism patients were newly diagnosed, with disease duration under 2 months, and aged 18 to 65 years. Any patient with an uncontrolled infection, another autoimmune disease, pregnancy or lactation was excluded. Diagnoses relied on clinical symptoms, serum thyroxine and TRAb, thyroid ultrasound and orbital computed tomography. The TCR CDR3 was subjected to a first round of RT-PCR using the HTBI primer set and the Qiagen OneStep RT-PCR kit. Most expanded thyroid clonotypes (frequency above 0.001) were also found in blood, which suggests that blood repertoires may mirror thyroid immune responses. A 13 V-J signature model separated ophthalmopathy from stable hyperthyroidism, with about 90% sensitivity and just under 84% specificity in cross-validation and 80%/75% in testing. In validation, the model predicted progression to ophthalmopathy with approximately 69% sensitivity and less than 75% specificity, a median of around six months before onset. A discovery cohort of fewer than 110 patients, about 40 with Graves' ophthalmopathy and about 58 with stable Graves' hyperthyroidism, was used to find distinguishing TCR V-J signatures. Prospective prediction of ophthalmopathy was tested in an independent validation cohort of some 20 hyperthyroidism patients and some 17 patients who later progressed to ophthalmopathy. The 100 discovery patients were randomly split 7:3 into training and test sets. Thyroid tissue and blood T-cell repertoires from six Graves' hyperthyroidism patients were also compared in the study. After sampling, hyperthyroidism patients received methimazole starting at 30 mg daily, and ophthalmopathy patients received high-dose intravenous methylprednisolone. A second multiplex PCR round built the libraries, followed by size selection and purification. Sequencing of the libraries was done on an Illumina HiSeq2000 using paired-end 100 bp reads. SOAPnuke was used to process the raw data, throwing out any read that contained adapters or uncalled bases, had a mean Phred below 15, or lacked an exact constant-primer or identifier match. COPE v1.2.5 was used to merge high-quality paired reads, and clonotypes were defined as unique nucleotide sequences. Clonotypes were aligned to IMGT TRBV, TRBD and TRBJ reference segments using MiTCR v1.1. The analysis included only V-J combinations with a frequency above 0.0001, which together covered roughly 99% of the repertoires. The TCS score was defined as the ratio of F50 (clonal expansion) to E x V (chaos), calculated using BLOSUM62-based TCRdist between CDR3 peptides within each V-J. Welch's t-statistics and random forest reduced roughly 500 V-J features to 10 to 15, which were used in a naive Bayes classifier (R e1071). Sample size was not statistically predetermined, and investigators were not blinded to group allocation. The paper reports TCR Vbeta CDR3 sequencing of roughly 140 peripheral blood samples: under 45 ophthalmopathy, fewer than 80 hyperthyroidism and roughly 17 progressor patients.

The material sequenced was peripheral blood mononuclear cells (PBMCs), taken at new diagnosis, from a patient treated with antithyroid drugs. The source of this sequence is a woman in her 30s with Graves disease. Donor details come from another sample of the same person, matched by shared clones.

In nucleotide form, the sequence is TGTGCCTGGAGTAAGAGGGACAGGGGTCGGTATGGCTACACCTTC. Its coded protein is CAWSKRDRGRYGYTF. Rearrangement joined TRBV30 to TRBJ1-2; 10 of the junction bases match TRBD1. Trimming takes 2 bases off V and 5 bases off J; junction bases not matched to a gene: 8. The germline V gene (reference sequence) provides CDR1 GTSNPN and CDR2 SVGIG. The CDR3 goes from the cysteine to the phenylalanine over 15 residues. Only the CDR3 region is kept as DNA, spanning 45 bases read in frame from base 1.